The 32 T cell receptor beta chains below come from one sample, sequenced in a study of vaccination effects on CD4 cells after COVID-19 (dated by TCRdb to between 2020 and 2023). To identify antigen-specific CD4+ T cell clonotypes by their expansion, the ViraFEST assay first stimulated PBMC with viral peptide pools and then applied TCR sequencing. After less than eleven days of culture, CD4+ T cells were isolated with the EasySep CD4+ T cell isolation kit. The method behind the library was the immunoSEQ multiplex PCR assay. In its TCRdb copy, this immuneACCESS table keeps in-frame sequences only and misses some clones. Where compared with another copy, unresolved V genes explain less than half of these, and the others have no known cause. The sample records 55,000 to 70,000 clones, 80% to 90% of which are singletons. Under 3% of the sample rests with the top ten. No antigen is known for these receptors.

The sequencing here drew on CD4+ T cells from PBMCs cultured with HCoV-229E spike peptides, taken before COVID-19 vaccination. This sample's cell subset or site label indicates: HCoV-229E spike overlapping peptide pool stimulation. The receptors originated from a human donor who received a COVID-19 vaccine.

V and J are TRBV3-1 (or the pseudogene TRBV3-2) and TRBJ1-1; TRBD1 is a possible D gene (6 bases). Trimming pared 7 bases from V and 6 bases from J, leaving 12 bases between. CDR3 length: 12 residues. Germline V lookup: CDR1 LGHDT, CDR2 YNNKEL (reference sequence). CDR3 nucleotides: TGTGCCAGCAACATTCAGGGGTCTGAAGCTTTCTTT. Translation gives CASNIQGSEAFF.

This rearrangement joins TRBV5-6 to TRBJ2-7; TRBD1 matches 12 bases. J was trimmed by 7 bases and V by 4 bases; bases with no gene match: 9. CDR1 is SGHDT and CDR2 is YYEEEE in the germline V gene. CDR3 length: 15 residues. CDR3 loop: CASSTPGQGAREQYV. The CDR3 DNA follows: TGTGCCAGCAGCACGCCGGGACAGGGGGCGCGTGAGCAGTACGTC.

The rearrangement uses TRBV29-1 and TRBJ2-5; 7 bases are a match to TRBD1. The CDR3 loop spans 13 amino acids. Germline loops: CDR1 SQVTM, CDR2 ANQGSEA. The V and J ends lost 4 bases and 5 bases, in that order; junction bases with no gene match: 7. The CDR3 reads CSVGKGARETQYF. The CDR3, as DNA: TGCAGCGTTGGGAAGGGGGCGCGTGAGACCCAGTACTTC. The full variable domain, completed using reference TRBV29-1 and TRBJ2-5, is SAVISQKPSRDICQRGTSLTIQCQVDSQVTMMFWYRQQPGQSLTLIATANQGSEATYESGFVIDKFPISRPNLTFSTLTVSNMSPEDSSIYLCSVGKGARETQYFGPGTRLLVL.

The rearrangement links TRBV24-1 to TRBJ1-4; D call uncertain. The CDR3 is 15 residues long. V shed 2 bases and J shed 12 bases, with 18 bases lying between them. In germline, CDR1 is KGHDR, CDR2 SFDVKD. The CDR3 DNA reads as TGTGCCACCAGTGATTCGGCAGGAGCCAACCACGAACTGTTTTTT. Translating gives CATSDSAGANHELFF.

The chain recombines TRBV27 with TRBJ1-1; 7 nucleotides line up with TRBD1. Germline CDR1 is MNHEY and CDR2 is SMNVEV (reference sequence). Trimming removed 2 bases from V and 2 bases from J; junction bases left unmatched: 5. The CDR3 contains 15 residues. The CDR3, as DNA: TGTGCCAGCAGTTTAGTAGGGACAGCTAACACTGAAGCTTTCTTT. Protein product: CASSLVGTANTEAFF.

For the CDR3, the DNA is TGCGCCAGCAGCCATGGACTAGCGGGGGGGAACCGGGAGACCCAGTACTTC. As protein: CASSHGLAGGNRETQYF. V is TRBV4-1 and J is TRBJ2-5; 15 positions agree with TRBD2. Trimming cost V 3 bases and J 5 bases; bases outside gene matches: 7. The CDR3 sequence is 17 residues long. Germline V CDR1 and CDR2: MGHRA, YSYEKL.

This chain joins TRBV27 and TRBJ1-1; weak D call: TRBD1 (6 bases). Germline V gene data show CDR1 as MNHEY and CDR2 as SMNVEV (reference sequence). The V and J ends lost 6 bases and 1 base respectively, with 18 bases between them. CDR3 length: 16 residues. CDR3 sequence: CASRGSDSRANTEAFF. CDR3 nucleotides: TGTGCCAGCAGGGGATCGGACAGTAGAGCGAACACTGAAGCTTTCTTT.

This rearrangement joins TRBV11-2 to TRBJ1-6, with unresolved D. The CDR3 contains 15 residues. Germline V gives CDR1 SGHAT, CDR2 FQNNGV. Trimming left V 5 bases short and J 10 bases short, with 18 bases between. Here the CDR3 reads CASSPVVQLASPLHF. CDR3 nucleotides: TGTGCCAGCAGCCCTGTGGTACAGCTAGCCTCACCCCTCCACTTT.

J is TRBJ2-1 and V is TRBV29-1; TRBD1 is a possible D gene (5 bases). CDR1 is SQVTM and CDR2 is ANQGSEA in the germline V gene. The CDR3 has 11 residues. V dropped 5 bases and J dropped 9 bases, with 11 bases sitting between them. CDR3 in DNA: TGCAGCGTTTCCAGGGTGCGTGAGCAGTTCTTC. Translation gives CSVSRVREQFF.

This clone has just a few counts. The rearrangement uses TRBV5-1 and TRBJ1-1; D is unresolved. V lost 4 bases, J lost 0 bases, and 7 bases lay in between. Germline loops: CDR1 SGHRS, CDR2 YFSETQ. This CDR3 has 13 amino acids. The CDR3 coding sequence is TGCGCCAGCAGCCCGGCGGTGAACACTGAAGCTTTCTTT. This codes for CASSPAVNTEAFF.

The chain couples TRBV6-6 to TRBJ2-7; D is unresolved. Looked up from germline, CDR1 is MNHNY and CDR2 is SVGAGI (reference sequence). Trimming removed 5 bases from V and 5 bases from J, with 10 bases in between. The CDR3 extends over 12 amino acids. In DNA form, the CDR3 reads TGTGCCAGCAGTCAGGACGGCCACGAGCAGTACGTC. Its translation is CASSQDGHEQYV.

The chain couples TRBV6-4 to TRBJ1-4; D may be TRBD1 (6 bases). The length of the CDR3 is 16 residues. V was pared by 9 bases and J by 0 bases, with 17 bases between. The V gene's germline CDR1 is MRHNA and CDR2 SNTAGT. CDR3 protein: CARGEGVIATNEKLFF. CDR3 in DNA: TGTGCCAGAGGGGAGGGGGTTATTGCAACTAATGAAAAACTGTTTTTT.

J is TRBJ1-5 and V is TRBV18, with D perhaps matching TRBD1 (5 bases). CDR1 is KGHSH and CDR2 is LQKENI in the germline V gene. V was trimmed by 2 bases and J by 2 bases, leaving 10 bases between them. CDR3 length: 15 residues. CDR3 region: CASSPGGEGNQPQHF. The DNA of the CDR3 is TGTGCCAGCTCACCAGGGGGTGAGGGCAATCAGCCCCAGCATTTT.

This chain connects TRBV5-1 to TRBJ2-3; 12 bases agree with TRBD2. Germline assignment: CDR1 SGHRS and CDR2 YFSETQ. V lost 6 bases to trimming and J lost 2 bases; unmatched junction nucleotides: 1. The CDR3 sequence is 14 residues long. CDR3 sequence: CASTSGGATDTQYF. CDR3 nucleotides: TGCGCCAGCACTAGCGGGGGGGCCACAGATACGCAGTATTTT.

V usage is TRBV6-5 and J usage is TRBJ1-2; no reliable D call. The V end was cut by 3 bases, the J end by 2 bases, with 10 bases between. From germline, CDR1 is MNHEY and CDR2 SVGAGI. This CDR3 comprises 14 residues. Written as DNA, the CDR3 is TGTGCCAGCAGTTATGGTGGAGTCAACTATGGCTACACCTTC. Amino acids: CASSYGGVNYGYTF.

The chain uses TRBV14 and TRBJ1-6, with 11 positions matching TRBD1. The CDR3 is made up of 16 amino acids. J gave up 10 bases and V 3 bases, and 8 bases lay outside the gene matches. CDR1 SGHDN and CDR2 FVKESK come from the germline V gene. The CDR3 nucleotides read TGTGCCAGCAGCCAGGTCACCGGGACAGGGGGATCACCCCTCCACTTT. Protein: CASSQVTGTGGSPLHF.

This sequence joins TRBV30 and TRBJ1-2, with no clear D. V was cut by 4 bases and J by 7 bases, with 19 bases left in between. Germline assignment: CDR1 GTSNPN and CDR2 SVGIG (reference sequence). CDR3 length equals 14 residues. In DNA form, the CDR3 reads TGTGCCTGGATGAAAGTAAGGCCGGCAAGTGGCTACACCTTC. It codes for CAWMKVRPASGYTF.

This chain links TRBV27 with TRBJ2-4; 7 bases align to TRBD1. V trimming: 4 bases; J trimming: 2 bases; junction bases outside the gene matches: 8. In germline, CDR1 is MNHEY, CDR2 SMNVEV (reference sequence). The CDR3 has 16 amino acids. The CDR3 here is CASSSYRQGTKNIQYF. The CDR3, as DNA: TGTGCCAGCAGTTCGTACCGACAGGGAACCAAAAACATTCAGTACTTC.

The V gene is TRBV5-1, the J gene TRBJ2-1; tentative D call: TRBD2 (6 bases). Germline V lookup: CDR1 SGHRS, CDR2 YFSETQ. The CDR3 spans 17 residues. V gave up 3 bases and J gave up 1 base, with 17 bases separating them. The CDR3 loop reads CASSSRSVAASYNEQFF. The CDR3 DNA reads as TGCGCCAGCAGCTCACGATCGGTAGCGGCTTCCTACAATGAGCAGTTCTTC. The full variable domain, with the rest looked up from reference TRBV5-1 and TRBJ2-1, is KAGVTQTPRYLIKTRGQQVTLSCSPISGHRSVSWYQQTPGQGLQFLFEYFSETQRNKGNFPGRFSGRQFSNSRSEMNVSTLELGDSALYLCASSSRSVAASYNEQFFGPGTRLTVL.

V and J are TRBV5-6 and TRBJ1-2, with a weak D call TRBD1 (5 bases). The CDR3 spans 15 residues. Germline CDR1 SGHDT, CDR2 YYEEEE. V was cut by 1 base and J by 1 base, with 11 bases left in between. The CDR3: CASSLSGTVNYGYTF. The CDR3 DNA is TGTGCCAGCAGCTTGTCCGGGACGGTTAACTATGGCTACACCTTC.

This rearrangement joins TRBV29-1 to TRBJ1-2, with 10 positions matching TRBD1. From germline, CDR1 is SQVTM and CDR2 ANQGSEA. V lost 4 bases and J lost 8; bases outside the gene matches: 13. This CDR3 has 15 amino acids. CDR3 bases: TGCAGCGTTGGTGGATCGCCGGGACAGGGGTTCGGCTACACCTTC. Its translation is CSVGGSPGQGFGYTF.

This chain connects TRBV5-8 to TRBJ2-1; D may match TRBD1 or TRBD2 (6 bases each). The CDR3 extends over 11 amino acids. The germline V gene encodes CDR1 SGHTS and CDR2 YDEGEE. Trimming took 8 bases from V and 7 from J, leaving 10 bases between them. CDR3 bases: TGTGCCAGTCCGGGGGCTAATGAGCAGTTCTTC. This sequence encodes CASPGANEQFF.

The chain recombines TRBV5-1 with TRBJ1-6, with TRBD1 as a possible D gene (6 bases). Germline CDR1 reads SGHRS; CDR2 reads YFSETQ. The CDR3 consists of 16 residues. Between the trimmed V and J ends, which lost 0 bases and 9 bases, there was a span of 16 bases. CDR3 DNA: TGCGCCAGCAGCTTGGATGGGGCAGGGGCAAGTTCACCCCTCCACTTT. It codes for CASSLDGAGASSPLHF.

This rearrangement joins TRBV28 to TRBJ1-1; D ambiguous. Between the trimmed V and J ends, which lost 3 bases and 4 bases, there was a span of 0 bases. This CDR3 is built from 10 residues. The germline CDR1 and CDR2 sequences are MDHEN and SYDVKM. The CDR3 coding sequence is TGTGCCAGCAGTTTCACTGAAGCTTTCTTT. This translates into CASSFTEAFF.

DNA of the CDR3: TGTGCCAGCAGCTTAGGTGGGGCGGGGGTAAACTATGGCTACACCTTC. This codes for CASSLGGAGVNYGYTF. This chain links TRBV7-2 with TRBJ1-2; D may be TRBD1 (5 bases). This CDR3 is 16 amino acids long. Germline loops: CDR1 SGHTA, CDR2 FQGNSA. V lost 1 base to trimming and J lost 2 bases, with 14 bases between them.

The rearrangement uses TRBV24-1 and TRBJ2-3; D remains ambiguous. Germline lookup yields CDR1 KGHDR and CDR2 SFDVKD. This CDR3 has 13 residues. Trimming took off 5 bases at V and 2 bases at J, with 7 bases between the two ends. DNA for the CDR3: TGTGCCACCAGTGCTATGGTCACAGATACGCAGTATTTT. Residues: CATSAMVTDTQYF.

This chain joins TRBV23-1 and TRBJ2-7; 10 nucleotides match TRBD1. TRBV23-1 is annotated as an ORF whose role is uncertain. The CDR3 contains 10 residues. V shed 8 bases, J shed 11 bases, and the junction held 3 bases outside the gene matches. CDR3 protein: CASQDRGEYV. In DNA, the CDR3 is TGCGCCAGCCAGGACAGGGGGGAGTACGTC.

The chain combines TRBV5-1 with TRBJ2-1; no firm D call. The germline V gene has CDR1 SGHRS and CDR2 YFSETQ. V was trimmed by 0 bases and J by 8 bases, leaving 15 bases between them. This CDR3 is built from 15 residues. Here the CDR3 reads CASSLGFAVGHEQFF. Written as DNA, the CDR3 is TGCGCCAGCAGCTTGGGTTTCGCAGTCGGGCATGAGCAGTTCTTC.

This clone was found once. The chain recombines TRBV2 with TRBJ2-5; TRBD1 might be the D (5 bases). Deletions cut 3 bases from V and 1 base from J, with 9 bases between. CDR1 is SNHLY, CDR2 FYNNEI, per germline. The CDR3 has 14 amino acids. The CDR3 sequence is CASSDPGRQETQYF. CDR3 nucleotides: TGTGCCAGCAGTGATCCAGGGCGCCAAGAGACCCAGTACTTC.

This clone was counted a single time. The chain has TRBV5-5 and TRBJ2-7, with no clear D. The ends were cut back, 2 bases at V and 9 bases at J, with 9 bases in the middle. The CDR3 contains 11 residues. Germline values: CDR1 SGHKS, CDR2 YYEKEE (reference sequence). This CDR3 reads CASSFESGQYV. The DNA of the CDR3 is TGTGCCAGCAGCTTTGAATCCGGGCAGTACGTC.

This clone appeared a single time. The chain recombines TRBV7-2 with TRBJ2-3; TRBD1 is a possible D gene (6 bases). Trimming shortened V by 3 bases and J by 0 bases, and 10 bases separated the two germline ends. The germline V gene has CDR1 SGHTA and CDR2 FQGNSA. The CDR3 length is 15 residues. This chain's CDR3 is CASSFNRASTDTQYF. The CDR3 DNA follows: TGTGCCAGCAGCTTTAACAGGGCGAGCACAGATACGCAGTATTTT.

The chain joins TRBV3-1 (or the pseudogene TRBV3-2) to TRBJ2-2, with 7 bases aligning to TRBD2. This CDR3 spans 19 amino acids. V lost 1 base and J lost 1; bases outside the gene matches: 12. Germline CDR1 LGHDT, CDR2 YNNKEL (reference sequence). The CDR3 DNA is TGTGCCAGCAGCCAAGCTCTGGGGCGGGGGACCGAGAACACCGGGGAGCTGTTTTTT. Translation gives CASSQALGRGTENTGELFF.